The 19 T cell receptor beta chains listed next were all sequenced from one sample in a study of T cells in Graves' hyperthyroidism and ophthalmopathy (dated by TCRdb to about 2019). Receptor amplification or capture employed multiplex PCR. The sequencing machine was an Illumina HiSeq 2000. TCR beta CDR3 regions were amplified from RNA transcripts. The TCR CDR3 was subjected to a first round of RT-PCR using the HTBI primer set and the Qiagen OneStep RT-PCR kit. The public reads were run again by TCRdb, first through fastp at Q25 and then through MiXCR, and only productive beta chains were kept. Rows are combined by CDR3 protein, so each entry shows the most common genes and DNA. This sample holds about 720,000 distinct CDR3 sequences; around 17% were observed only once. Around 8.1% of the sample lies in the top ten. Sequenced material: blood. These receptors all come from a man younger than 35 with Graves' hyperthyroidism.

The chain recombines TRBV20-1 with TRBJ2-7; 9 bases are shared with TRBD1. This CDR3 contains 12 residues. Per the germline V gene, CDR1 is DFQATT and CDR2 is SNEGSKA (reference sequence). The CDR3 DNA reads TGCAGCATCCAGGGACAGGGTAACGAGCAGTACTTC. Amino acids: CSIQGQGNEQYF.

The J gene is TRBJ2-7, the V gene TRBV5-8; a possible D gene is TRBD2 (5 bases). Trimming removed 0 bases at V and 5 bases at J, with 9 bases between. The CDR3 sequence is 13 residues long. Germline CDR1 SGHTS, CDR2 YDEGEE. The CDR3 protein is CASSLAPEDEQYF. CDR3 sequence (DNA): TGTGCCAGCAGCTTGGCGCCGGAGGACGAGCAGTACTTC.

V is TRBV7-2 and J is TRBJ2-7; D possibly corresponds to TRBD2 (6 bases). In germline, CDR1 is SGHTA, CDR2 FQGNSA. Trimming cost V 5 bases and J 0 bases, with 14 bases left between them. CDR3 size: 15 residues. CDR3 nucleotide sequence: TGTGCCAGCAGCCCCGGAGGGAAGAGCTCCTACGAGCAGTACTTC. Residues: CASSPGGKSSYEQYF.

This clonotype turned up a few times. The J gene is TRBJ1-5, the V gene TRBV29-1; D might be TRBD1 (5 bases). With 4 bases removed from V and 6 bases from J, the gap between germline ends came to 22 bases. Germline V gene data show CDR1 as SQVTM and CDR2 as ANQGSEA. The CDR3 extends over 16 amino acids. CDR3 sequence (DNA): TGCAGCGTTGTCGAAGGGGAAGCAGGTTGGAGTCAGCCCCAGCATTTT. Residues: CSVVEGEAGWSQPQHF.

This clonotype was seen a handful of times. The chain combines TRBV4-1 with TRBJ2-7; D gene uncertain. CDR3 length: 14 residues. CDR1 and CDR2 (germline): MGHRA, YSYEKL. Between the trimmed V and J ends, which lost 1 base and 4 bases, there was a span of 11 bases. The CDR3 loop reads CASSQVQTTYEQYF. DNA of the CDR3: TGCGCCAGCAGCCAAGTACAGACGACATACGAGCAGTACTTC.

This clonotype was seen repeatedly, ten times or more. The rearrangement links TRBV7-9 to TRBJ2-3, with unresolved D. Germline V CDR1 and CDR2: SEHNR, FQNEAQ (reference sequence). The CDR3 totals 15 residues. With 0 bases removed from V and 0 bases from J, the gap between germline ends came to 7 bases. The CDR3 DNA reads as TGTGCCAGCAGCTTAGCGCAGTCTAGCACAGATACGCAGTATTTT. This gives the protein CASSLAQSSTDTQYF. Together with reference TRBV7-9 and TRBJ2-3, the CDR3 gives the full variable domain: DTGVSQNPRHKITKRGQNVTFRCDPISEHNRLYWYRQTLGQGPEFLTYFQNEAQLEKSRLLSDRFSAERPKGSFSTLEIQRTEQGDSAMYLCASSLAQSSTDTQYFGPGTRLTVL.

The chain joins TRBV3-1 to TRBJ2-5; 8 bases align to TRBD2. The CDR3 runs to 15 residues. The germline gives CDR1 LGHDT, CDR2 YNNKEL (reference sequence). V lost 4 bases to trimming and J lost 2 bases; unmatched junction nucleotides: 6. CDR3 nucleotides: TGTGCCAGCAGCCCAAAAGGGACTAGTCAAGAGACCCAGTACTTC. It translates to CASSPKGTSQETQYF.

For the CDR3, the DNA is TGTGCCAGCAGTTACGGGTTGGGATCAGGGGCCAACGTCCTGACTTTC. Translated, it gives CASSYGLGSGANVLTF. The chain combines TRBV6-2 or TRBV6-3 with TRBJ2-6, with unresolved D. The CDR3 has 16 residues. Germline V CDR1 and CDR2: MNHEY, SVGEGT. Trimming left V 2 bases short and J 4 bases short, with 12 bases between.

The CDR3 bases are TGCAGTGCTAGAGGCATTAAGGCAGGGAAAGGCGTAGTCGGCTACACCTTC. Translating gives CSARGIKAGKGVVGYTF. This chain joins TRBV20-1 and TRBJ1-2; possibly TRBD1 for D (5 bases). This CDR3 has 17 residues. From germline, CDR1 is DFQATT and CDR2 SNEGSKA (reference sequence). V gave up 1 base and J gave up 8 bases, with 26 bases separating them.

This clonotype was picked up many times. The chain is built from TRBV12-3 or TRBV12-4 and TRBJ2-7; 7 bases align to TRBD2. This CDR3 contains 16 residues. Trimming took 2 bases from V and 3 from J; bases not matched to a gene: 10. The DNA for the CDR3 is TGTGCCAGCAGTTTACTGCCCGAGCGGGGAGGCTACGAGCAGTACTTC. It yields the protein CASSLLPERGGYEQYF.

This clonotype occurred many times. V is TRBV30 and J is TRBJ2-1; D is tentatively TRBD1 or TRBD2 (5 bases each). Germline V CDR1 and CDR2: GTSNPN, SVGIG (reference sequence). CDR3 length: 15 amino acids. Trimming removed 7 bases at V and 8 bases at J, with 24 bases between. CDR3 DNA sequence: TGTGCCTCTACCCCGGTGGGCAGGGAGAGGGATGAGCAGTTCTTC. Translation gives CASTPVGRERDEQFF. The complete variable domain, with remaining parts taken from reference TRBV30 and TRBJ2-1, reads SQTIHQWPATLVQPVGSPLSLECTVEGTSNPNLYWYRQAAGRGLQLLFYSVGIGQISSEVPQNLSASRPQDRQFILSSKKLLLSDSGFYLCASTPVGRERDEQFFGPGTRLTVL.

The J gene is TRBJ2-7, the V gene TRBV7-9; 10 bases map to TRBD1. Germline V gene data show CDR1 as SEHNR and CDR2 as FQNEAQ (reference sequence). The length of the CDR3 is 15 residues. V gave up 5 bases and J gave up 3 bases; unmatched junction bases: 7. The CDR3 coding sequence is TGTGCCAGCAGCCCAGGACAGGGGGTCAACTACGAGCAGTACTTC. Protein sequence: CASSPGQGVNYEQYF.

The V gene is TRBV12-5, the J gene TRBJ2-2, with 8 positions matching TRBD1. Germline trimming cut 4 bases from V and 7 bases from J; bases unmatched to any gene: 11. The germline V gene has CDR1 LGHNT and CDR2 FRNRAP. There are 16 residues in the CDR3. CDR3 nucleotide sequence: TGTGCTAGTGGTTCGCCGACAGGGGCGGCGAGCGGGGAGCTGTTTTTT. As protein: CASGSPTGAASGELFF. Using reference TRBV12-5 and TRBJ2-2 for the parts outside the CDR3, the full variable domain is DARVTQTPRHKVTEMGQEVTMRCQPILGHNTVFWYRQTMMQGLELLAYFRNRAPLDDSGMPKDRFSAEMPDATLATLKIQPSEPRDSAVYFCASGSPTGAASGELFFGEGSRLTVL.

The chain joins TRBV7-9 to TRBJ2-1; weak D call: TRBD2 (6 bases). Germline CDR1 and CDR2: SEHNR and FQNEAQ (reference sequence). Trimming pared 1 base from V and 15 bases from J, leaving 16 bases between. The CDR3 spans 13 residues. The CDR3 DNA follows: TGTGCCAGCAGCTTAGGGGCACGGGACTCTCGGTTCTTC. This encodes CASSLGARDSRFF. Filled out from reference TRBV7-9 and TRBJ2-1, the complete variable domain reads DTGVSQNPRHKITKRGQNVTFRCDPISEHNRLYWYRQTLGQGPEFLTYFQNEAQLEKSRLLSDRFSAERPKGSFSTLEIQRTEQGDSAMYLCASSLGARDSRFFGPGTRLTVL.

A note on this clonotype: A read error may be the cause here, since a much bigger clone is one base away. This chain uses TRBV7-2 with TRBJ2-7; 14 positions agree with TRBD2. Germline assignment: CDR1 SGHTA and CDR2 FQGNSA. The CDR3 covers 14 residues. The CDR3 DNA sequence: TGTGCCAGCAGCCCGGGACTAGCGGGAGTCGAGCAGTGCTTC. It codes for CASSPGLAGVEQCF.

The chain uses TRBV20-1 and TRBJ1-1, with unresolved D. The V and J ends lost 0 bases and 6 bases respectively, with 8 bases between them. The CDR3 is 12 amino acids. Germline CDR1 reads DFQATT; CDR2 reads SNEGSKA (reference sequence). The CDR3 DNA is TGCAGTGCTAGAGAATCGGATCCTGAAGCTTTCTTT. Its protein is CSARESDPEAFF.

This clonotype has at least ten counts. The chain couples TRBV10-3 to TRBJ2-7; D is possibly TRBD1 (5 bases). Germline V gene data show CDR1 as ENHRY and CDR2 as SYGVKD. Trimming shortened V by 6 bases and J by 2 bases, and 17 bases separated the two germline ends. This CDR3 is 15 amino acids long. CDR3 sequence reads: CAIRDEGVYPYEQYF. For the CDR3, the DNA is TGTGCCATCAGGGATGAAGGGGTATATCCCTACGAGCAGTACTTC.

This clonotype was observed a handful of times. The rearrangement uses TRBV20-1 and TRBJ2-3; 10 nucleotides line up with TRBD1. The J segment lost 7 bases and the V segment lost 5 bases, leaving 3 bases of the junction unmatched. The germline V gene encodes CDR1 DFQATT and CDR2 SNEGSKA (reference sequence). The CDR3 spans 12 residues. This CDR3 is CSADRGRHTQYF. The CDR3 nucleotides read TGCAGTGCTGACAGGGGGCGCCATACGCAGTATTTT.

This chain joins TRBV7-7 and TRBJ2-1; TRBD1 agrees at 8 bases. Germline V CDR1 and CDR2: SSHAT, FNYEAQ (reference sequence). V shed 3 bases and J 6 bases; nucleotides not matched to a gene: 4. The CDR3 has 14 amino acids. CDR3 residues: CASSLSGGLNEQFF. Here the CDR3 DNA reads TGTGCCAGCAGCTTGTCAGGGGGCCTCAATGAGCAGTTCTTC.